This TCR beta chain was captured in a study of blood T cell repertoires in COVID-19. In the authors' workflow: Reference gene primers were amplified, and this amplification served to estimate nucleated cell counts. Sequencing was performed with immunoSEQ multiplex PCR; in TCRdb, only in-frame clones are kept and a portion is missing. That table gives V, J and clone size, and the DNA gave D and trimming. Seen here are 64,000 or so clones, roughly 93% observed once, and the top ten hold 1.5% to 2%. Germline CDR1 LGHDT, CDR2 YNNKEL (reference sequence). V gave up 1 base and J gave up 3 bases, with 7 bases separating them. There are 13 residues in the CDR3.

The sequenced sample consisted of peripheral blood. This TCR came from a human donor in a cohort sampled during active COVID-19. This chain joins TRBV3-1 (or the pseudogene TRBV3-2) and TRBJ2-7; D is unresolved. The CDR3 region has the DNA TGTGCCAGCAGCCAAGGACTGTACTACGAGCAGTACTTC. This encodes CASSQGLYYEQYF.